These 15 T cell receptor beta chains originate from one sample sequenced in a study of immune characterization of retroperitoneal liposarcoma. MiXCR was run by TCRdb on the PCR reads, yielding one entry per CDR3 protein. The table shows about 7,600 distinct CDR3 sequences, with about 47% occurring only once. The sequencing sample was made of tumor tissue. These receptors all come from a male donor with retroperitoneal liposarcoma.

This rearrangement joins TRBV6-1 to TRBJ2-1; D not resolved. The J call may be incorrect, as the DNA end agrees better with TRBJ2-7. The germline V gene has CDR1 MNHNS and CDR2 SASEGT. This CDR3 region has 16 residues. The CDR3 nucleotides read TGTGCCAGCAGTGAACGGCAGGTTAGCTCCTACAATGAGCAGTACTTC. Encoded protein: CASSERQVSSYNEQYF.

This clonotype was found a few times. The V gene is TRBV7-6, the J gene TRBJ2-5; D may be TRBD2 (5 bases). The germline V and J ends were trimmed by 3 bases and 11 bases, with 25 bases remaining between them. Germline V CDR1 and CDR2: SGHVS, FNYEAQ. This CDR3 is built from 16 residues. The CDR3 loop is CASSLTSGNTGNEQYF. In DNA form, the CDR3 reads TGTGCCAGCAGCTTGACCTCTGGGAATACGGGGAATGAGCAGTACTTC. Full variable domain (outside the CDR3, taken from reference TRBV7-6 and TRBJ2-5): GAGVSQSPRYKVTKRGQDVALRCDPISGHVSLYWYRQALGQGPEFLTYFNYEAQQDKSGLPNDRFSAERPEGSISTLTIQRTEQRDSAMYRCASSLTSGNTGNEQYFGPGTRLLVL.

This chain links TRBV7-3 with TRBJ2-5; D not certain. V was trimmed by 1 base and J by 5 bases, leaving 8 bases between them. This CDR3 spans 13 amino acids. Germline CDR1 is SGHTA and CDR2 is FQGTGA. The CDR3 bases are TGTGCCAGCAGCTTAAGCACCTTGGAGACCCAGTACTTC. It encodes CASSLSTLETQYF.

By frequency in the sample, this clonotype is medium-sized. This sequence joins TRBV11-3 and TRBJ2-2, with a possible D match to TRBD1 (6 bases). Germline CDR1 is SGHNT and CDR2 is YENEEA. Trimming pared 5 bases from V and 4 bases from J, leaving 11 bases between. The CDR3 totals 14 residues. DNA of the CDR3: TGTGCCAGCAGCACACAGGACAGCACCGGGGAGCTGTTTTTT. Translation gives CASSTQDSTGELFF.

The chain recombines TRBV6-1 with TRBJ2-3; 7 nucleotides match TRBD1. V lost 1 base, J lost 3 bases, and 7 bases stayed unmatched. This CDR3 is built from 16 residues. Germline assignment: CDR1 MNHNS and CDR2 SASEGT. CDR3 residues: CASSEGQGRRTDTQYF. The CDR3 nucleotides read TGTGCCAGCAGTGAAGGACAGGGTAGGAGGACAGATACGCAGTATTTT.

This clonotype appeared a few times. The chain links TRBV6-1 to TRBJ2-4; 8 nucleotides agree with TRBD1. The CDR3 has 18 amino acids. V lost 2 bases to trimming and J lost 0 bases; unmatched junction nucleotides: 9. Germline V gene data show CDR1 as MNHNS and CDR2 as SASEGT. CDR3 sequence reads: CASSERTGRGLAKNIQYF. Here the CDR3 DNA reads TGTGCCAGCAGTGAAAGGACAGGGCGGGGACTAGCCAAAAACATTCAGTACTTC.

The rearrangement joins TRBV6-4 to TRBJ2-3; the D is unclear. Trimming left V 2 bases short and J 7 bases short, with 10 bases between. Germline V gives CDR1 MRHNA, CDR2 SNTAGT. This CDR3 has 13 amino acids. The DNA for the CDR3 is TGTGCCAGCAGTGACATTGATACGAATACGCAGTATTTT. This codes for CASSDIDTNTQYF.

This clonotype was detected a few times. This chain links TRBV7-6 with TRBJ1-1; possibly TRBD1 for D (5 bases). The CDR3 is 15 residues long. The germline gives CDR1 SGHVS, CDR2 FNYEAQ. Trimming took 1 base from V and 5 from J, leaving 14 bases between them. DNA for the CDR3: TGTGCCAGCAGCTTAGTGGGGGACTCGGATACTGAAGCTTTCTTT. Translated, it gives CASSLVGDSDTEAFF.

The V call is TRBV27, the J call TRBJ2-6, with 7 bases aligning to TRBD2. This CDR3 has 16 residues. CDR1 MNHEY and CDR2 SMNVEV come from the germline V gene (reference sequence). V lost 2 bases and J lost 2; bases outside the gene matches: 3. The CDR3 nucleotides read TGTGCCAGCAGTTTAAGTCGGGGGGCTGGGGCCAACGTCCTGACTTTC. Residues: CASSLSRGAGANVLTF.

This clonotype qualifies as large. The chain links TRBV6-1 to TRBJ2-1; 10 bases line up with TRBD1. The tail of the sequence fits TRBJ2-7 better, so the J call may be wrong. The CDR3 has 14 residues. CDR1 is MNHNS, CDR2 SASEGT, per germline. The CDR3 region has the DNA TGTGCCAGTCAGACAGGGGGCGCCTACAATGAGCAGTACTTC. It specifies CASQTGGAYNEQYF.

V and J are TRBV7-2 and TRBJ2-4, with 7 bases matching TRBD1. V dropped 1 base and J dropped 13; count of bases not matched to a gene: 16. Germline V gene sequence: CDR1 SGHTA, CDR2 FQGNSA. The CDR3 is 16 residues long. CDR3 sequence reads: CASSLVVDRVGFEQYF. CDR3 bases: TGTGCCAGCAGCTTAGTTGTCGACAGGGTAGGATTTGAGCAGTACTTC. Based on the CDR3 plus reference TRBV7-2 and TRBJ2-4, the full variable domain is GAGVSQSPSNKVTEKGKDVELRCDPISGHTALYWYRQSLGQGLEFLIYFQGNSAPDKSGLPSDRFSAERTGGSVSTLTIQRTQQEDSAVYLCASSLVVDRVGFEQYFGAGTRLSVL.

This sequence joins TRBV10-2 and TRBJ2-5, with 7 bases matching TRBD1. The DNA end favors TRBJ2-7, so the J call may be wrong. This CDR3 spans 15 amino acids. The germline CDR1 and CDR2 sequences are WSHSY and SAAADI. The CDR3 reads CASTTGLGTSYEQYF. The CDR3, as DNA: TGCGCCAGCACGACAGGGCTCGGAACATCCTACGAGCAGTACTTC.

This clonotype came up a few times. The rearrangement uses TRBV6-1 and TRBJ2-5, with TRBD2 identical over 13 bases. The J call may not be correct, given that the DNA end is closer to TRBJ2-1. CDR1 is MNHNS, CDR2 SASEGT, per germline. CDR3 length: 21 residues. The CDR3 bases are TGTGCCAGCAGTGACCCGGGACTAGCGGGGAGGGTGCGACAGTACCAAGAGACCCAGTTCTTC. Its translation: CASSDPGLAGRVRQYQETQFF.

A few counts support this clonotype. The CDR3 nucleotides are TGTGCCAGCAGCACACCCGGGACAGGGAAAGAGCAGTACTTC. Residues: CASSTPGTGKEQYF. The chain carries TRBV7-6 and TRBJ2-5; the match to TRBD1 covers 9 bases. Germline values: CDR1 SGHVS, CDR2 FNYEAQ. This CDR3 has 14 residues. V was pared by 5 bases and J by 11 bases, with 12 bases of the junction left unmatched.

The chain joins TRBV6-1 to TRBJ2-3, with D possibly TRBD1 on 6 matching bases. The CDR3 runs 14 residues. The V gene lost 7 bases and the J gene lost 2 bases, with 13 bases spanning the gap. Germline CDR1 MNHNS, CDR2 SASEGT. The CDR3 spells CASNGGPNTDTQYF. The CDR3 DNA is TGTGCCAGCAATGGGGGCCCGAACACAGATACGCAGTATTTT.